Listed below are T cell receptor beta chains from one sample, sequenced in a study of cytomegalovirus exposure and HLA in healthy donors. Libraries were prepared by immunoSEQ multiplex PCR; TCRdb keeps only in-frame clonotypes and omits some of them. In the table there are about 120,000 clones, around 76% of which are singletons. The specimen was PBMCs. The receptors stem from a man in his 60s in good health and CMV-seropositive. The CDR3 runs from the conserved cysteine through the conserved F or W. The order of the fields is D gene, J gene, clone size, V gene, CDR3 DNA, CDR3 protein. The D gene is left open where the match is weak. Rows give clone size only sometimes, using once, few, many, or a class for an expanded clone.

>.|TRBJ1-2|once|TRBV4-1
TGCGCCAGCAGCCAGGGCAGACCTTATGGCTACACCTTC
CASSQGRPYGYTF
>TRBD1|TRBJ1-5|.|TRBV5-3
TGTGCCAGAAGCTTGCGGGACAGGAGTCATAGCAATCAGCCCCAGCATTTT
CARSLRDRSHSNQPQHF
>TRBD1|TRBJ2-3|.|TRBV10-3
TGTGCCATCAGTGAGTCCTACACGACAGGGAAAACAGATACGCAGTATTTT
CAISESYTTGKTDTQYF
>TRBD1|TRBJ2-2|.|TRBV29-1
TGCAGCGTTGCGCAGGGGGCGGTTAGGGCCGGGGAGCTGTTTTTT
CSVAQGAVRAGELFF
>TRBD2|TRBJ2-1|.|TRBV10-1
TGCGCCAGCAGTGACCTCGCGCTAGCGGGGGACACTGAGCAGTTCTTC
CASSDLALAGDTEQFF
>.|TRBJ2-7|once|TRBV27
TGTGCCAGCGATCAAGCTCAGCAGTACTTC
CASDQAQQYF
>.|TRBJ1-6|few|TRBV30
TGTGCCTGGAGTCGTTCCGGGACACCCCCTGCCTTGCGTTCACCCCTCCACTTT
CAWSRSGTPPALRSPLHF
>TRBD2|TRBJ2-1|.|TRBV7-8
TGTGCCAGCCGCAGGACGGGGGGGGCATATGAGCAGTTCTTC
CASRRTGGAYEQFF
>.|TRBJ2-7|.|TRBV7-2
TGTGCCAGCAGCTTAGCTGCAGGCTACTCCTACGAGCAGTACTTC
CASSLAAGYSYEQYF
>TRBD1|TRBJ2-1|.|TRBV7-2
TGTGCCAGCAGCTCCGACAGGGGGTCCTACAATGAGCAGTTCTTC
CASSSDRGSYNEQFF
>TRBD1|TRBJ2-3|.|TRBV4-1
TGCGCCAGCAGTCGGACAGGGGAGACCACAGATACGCAGTATTTT
CASSRTGETTDTQYF
>.|TRBJ2-1|.|TRBV6-6
TGTGCCAGCAGTTATGGCGGTCCCTCCTACAATGAGCAGTTCTTC
CASSYGGPSYNEQFF
>.|TRBJ1-5|few|TRBV18
TGTGCCAGCTCACGCGGTGATGCTAAGAGTTCCAAGCATTTT
CASSRGDAKSSKHF
>TRBD1|TRBJ1-6|.|TRBV4-1
TGCGCCAGCAGCTTTCACAGGGGTGATTCACCCCTCCACTTT
CASSFHRGDSPLHF
>.|TRBJ1-5|.|TRBV10-2
TGCGCCAGCAGTCTGGGCACAGGGTGGGCCCCCCAGCATTTT
CASSLGTGWAPQHF